This T cell receptor (beta chain) is drawn from a study of cytomegalovirus exposure and HLA in healthy donors. Across the whole study: Genetic ancestry analysis placed 81% of the approximately 400 donors that were genotyped in the Caucasian-associated cluster.

To note about this clone: Antigen: not known.

Primers included in the PCR were 60 Vbeta and 13 Jbeta primers. Produced via immunoSEQ multiplex PCR; TCRdb's table is partial and in-frame only. The table records under 200,000 clones, roughly 70% of them present only once. Whole-study results and caveats: With later analysis, a missense DCLRE1C variant became linked to TCR beta V- and J-gene trimming.

The length of the CDR3 is 13 residues. Germline V gives CDR1 WSHSY, CDR2 SAAADI. The germline V and J ends were trimmed by 3 bases and 4 bases, with 9 bases remaining between them. The sequence came from a girl between 5 and 17 years old in good health and CMV-seronegative. This chain uses TRBV10-2 with TRBJ1-1, with D possibly matching TRBD1 (6 bases). Sequenced material: PBMCs. CDR3 region: CASSEQGPTEAFF. Written as DNA, the CDR3 is TGCGCCAGCAGTGAACAGGGACCCACTGAAGCTTTCTTT.